A selection of T cell receptor beta chains follows, all from one sample in a study of cytomegalovirus exposure and HLA in healthy donors. TCRdb keeps only in-frame clones here, not all; method: immunoSEQ multiplex PCR. The sample shows under 200,000 clones, roughly 85% of them seen only once. The sample consisted of PBMCs. The receptor source for this set is a woman aged 45 to 65 in good health and CMV-seronegative. The CDR3 runs from the conserved cysteine through the conserved F or W. D genes are given only for firm matches. Part of the rows lack a size; the others show once, few, many or a class for expanded clones.

d_gene,v_gene,j_gene,abundance,CDR3nt,CDR3aa
NA,TRBV6-5,TRBJ1-1,NA,TGTGCCAGCAGACGGATGGGCAGGGTCGACACTGAAGCTTTCTTT,CASRRMGRVDTEAFF
TRBD1,TRBV5-1,TRBJ2-5,NA,TGCGCCAGCAGCCAAGGACAGGGGGTAGCAGAGACCCAGTACTTC,CASSQGQGVAETQYF
NA,TRBV28,TRBJ2-7,NA,TGTGCCAGCAGACCCAGGGGAAAATCCTACGAGCAGTACTTC,CASRPRGKSYEQYF
NA,TRBV5-4,TRBJ1-2,NA,TGTGCCAGCAGCTTGGAACAGGGTACCTATGGCTACACCTTC,CASSLEQGTYGYTF
NA,TRBV11-2,TRBJ1-2,NA,TGTGCCAGCAGCTTAGACATACCGGCGGGGGTCAACTATGGCTACACCTTC,CASSLDIPAGVNYGYTF
NA,TRBV5-1,TRBJ1-2,NA,TGCGCCAGCAGATTGGATCCATTAGGGGCTGGCTACACCTTC,CASRLDPLGAGYTF
NA,TRBV7-9,TRBJ1-3,NA,TGTTCCAGCAGCCCCCGGACAGACGGAAACACCATATATTTT,CSSSPRTDGNTIYF
TRBD2,TRBV7-9,TRBJ2-3,NA,TGTGCCAGCAGCTTGGGACTAGCGGCAGATACGCAGTATTTT,CASSLGLAADTQYF
TRBD1,TRBV28,TRBJ2-7,NA,TGTGCCAGCAGTTTATTCCGGTTCGGGACAGCCGACTACGAGCAGTACTTC,CASSLFRFGTADYEQYF
NA,TRBV28,TRBJ2-5,NA,TGTGCCAGCAGCCCCTGGGGTAGCGGACAAGAGACCCAGTACTTC,CASSPWGSGQETQYF
TRBD2,TRBV6-8,TRBJ2-7,NA,TGTGCCAGCAGTTCCCAAGGGGGGCGGGAGGGCGCCTACGAGCAGTACTTC,CASSSQGGREGAYEQYF
TRBD2,TRBV28,TRBJ2-3,NA,TGTGCCAGCAGTTCTACCACGACTAGCGGGAATACAGATACGCAGTATTTT,CASSSTTTSGNTDTQYF
TRBD1,TRBV30,TRBJ1-1,NA,TGTGCCTGGAGTGCGCAGGGGGCAGGGACTGAAGCTTTCTTT,CAWSAQGAGTEAFF
NA,TRBV7-8,TRBJ2-3,NA,TGTGCCAGCAGCTTAAATCTAGCGATTCGGGATACGCAGTATTTT,CASSLNLAIRDTQYF
NA,TRBV6-1,TRBJ2-5,NA,TGTGCAGTAGGCGGGCAAGAGACCCAGTACTTC,CAVGGQETQYF
TRBD1,TRBV7-2,TRBJ2-1,NA,TGTGCCAGCAGCTTTACAGGGGGCAATGAGCAGTTCTTC,CASSFTGGNEQFF
TRBD1,TRBV5-8,TRBJ1-2,NA,TGTGCCAGCAGCCCCGGGACAGGGCGGCTACATGGCTACACCTTC,CASSPGTGRLHGYTF
TRBD2,TRBV5-1,TRBJ2-7,NA,TGCGCCAGCAGTTCAACCGCCGCGGCGGGAGTCCCCTACGAGCAGTACTTC,CASSSTAAAGVPYEQYF
TRBD1,TRBV7-3,TRBJ2-3,NA,TGTGCCAGCAGCTCGGGACAGGGGATAAGCACAGATACGCAGTATTTT,CASSSGQGISTDTQYF
TRBD1,TRBV9,TRBJ1-2,NA,TGTGCCAGCAGCGTAGTGGGACAGGGACATGGCTACACCTTC,CASSVVGQGHGYTF
TRBD2,TRBV27,TRBJ2-7,NA,TGTGCCAGCAGGGGGGCCGAAGCGGGAGTCTACGAGCAGTACTTC,CASRGAEAGVYEQYF
NA,TRBV27,TRBJ1-6,NA,TGTGCCAGCAGTTTAAACCGACTAAATTCACCCCTCCACTTT,CASSLNRLNSPLHF
TRBD2,TRBV6-1,TRBJ2-1,NA,TGTGCCAGCAGTGCGCGAGGGGGGCTAGCGGGGTCCCGCTCCTACAATGAGCAGTTCTTC,CASSARGGLAGSRSYNEQFF
TRBD2,TRBV18,TRBJ2-3,NA,TGTGCCAGCTCACCAGAACTAGCGGCCGTTAGCACAGATACGCAGTATTTT,CASSPELAAVSTDTQYF
TRBD2,TRBV7-2,TRBJ2-1,once,TGTGCCAGCAGCGTAACTAGCGGGACCCCCTACAATGAGCAGTTCTTC,CASSVTSGTPYNEQFF
NA,TRBV19,TRBJ1-4,NA,TGTGCCACCGGGACGGGGGATAATGAAAAACTGTTTTTT,CATGTGDNEKLFF
TRBD2,TRBV7-8,TRBJ2-2,NA,TGTGCCAGCAGCTTAGTCGGGTCTAGCGGGAGTGTCGGGGAGCTGTTTTTT,CASSLVGSSGSVGELFF
TRBD2,TRBV7-3,TRBJ2-1,NA,TGTGCCAGCAGCTTATCTTCGTCTAGCGGGAGGTGGGGTAATGAGCAGTTCTTC,CASSLSSSSGRWGNEQFF
NA,TRBV6-5,TRBJ2-1,NA,TGTGCCAGCAGTTCCCAGGGCAACTACAATGAGCAGTTCTTC,CASSSQGNYNEQFF
NA,TRBV19,TRBJ1-2,NA,TGTGCCAGTAGTCTGCACTCACCCATGACAGTTAACTATGGCTACACCTTC,CASSLHSPMTVNYGYTF
NA,TRBV28,TRBJ2-7,NA,TGTGCCAGCAGTTTTAGGGGGTCCCCCTACGAGCAGTACTTC,CASSFRGSPYEQYF